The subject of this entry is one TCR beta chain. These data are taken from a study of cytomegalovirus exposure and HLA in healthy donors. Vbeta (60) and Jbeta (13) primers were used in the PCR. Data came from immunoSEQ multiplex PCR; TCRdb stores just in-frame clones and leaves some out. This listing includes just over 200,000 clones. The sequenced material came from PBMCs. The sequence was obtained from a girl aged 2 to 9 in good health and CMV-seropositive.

CDR3 in DNA: TGCGCCAGCAGCTTTTCGACGGGGAACTATGGCTACACCTTC. This encodes CASSFSTGNYGYTF. This chain joins TRBV5-1 and TRBJ1-2; D gene ambiguous. Trimming shortened V by 2 bases and J by 2 bases, and 10 bases separated the two germline ends. This CDR3 contains 14 residues. CDR1 and CDR2 from the germline V gene are SGHRS and YFSETQ.